Detailed here is one T cell receptor (beta chain). No antigen is known for it. Without the conserved terminal phenylalanine or tryptophan, this CDR3 likely stems from a read error. Though nominally healthy at sampling, donors likely had unrecorded immune exposures. This sample stems from a study of cytomegalovirus exposure and HLA in healthy donors. Whole-study findings and limits: The classifier, whose performance was assessed in both the original and validation cohorts, reportedly diagnosed cytomegalovirus status with high specificity and sensitivity.

There are 14 residues in the CDR3. Germline V CDR1 and CDR2: LNHDA, SQIVND (reference sequence). Between the trimmed V and J ends, which lost 3 bases and 4 bases, there was a span of 12 bases. The study ran its PCR with 60 Vbeta and 13 Jbeta primers. Data came from immunoSEQ multiplex PCR; TCRdb stores just in-frame clones and leaves some out. The sample carries over 100,000 clones, approximately 80% recorded once. The chain has TRBV19 and TRBJ1-2; the D gene is possibly TRBD1 (5 bases). The sample taken for sequencing was PBMCs. This TCR derives from a male donor in good health and CMV-seropositive. Written as DNA, the CDR3 is TGTGCCAGTAGTATTCCCCAGGGAATCTATGGCTACACCCTC. Protein: CASSIPQGIYGYTL.